This passage covers 31 T cell receptor beta chains from one sample sequenced in a study of cytomegalovirus exposure and HLA in healthy donors. Amplification used 60 Vbeta primers and 13 Jbeta primers. Using immunoSEQ multiplex PCR, the repertoire was profiled, and TCRdb retains in-frame clones only, with some absent. The data contain about 89,000 clones, 85% of them seen just once; the ten biggest clones take up over 7%. The sample taken for sequencing was PBMCs. These receptor sequences come from a man aged 40-49 years in good health and CMV-seropositive.

This clone was observed a single time. The chain joins TRBV7-2 to TRBJ2-2; 10 nucleotides line up with TRBD1. J was trimmed by 5 bases and V by 3 bases; bases with no gene match: 3. Germline V gives CDR1 SGHTA, CDR2 FQGNSA. The CDR3 covers 15 residues. CDR3 DNA: TGTGCCAGCAGCTTCCGGACAGGGGGAACCGGGGAGCTGTTTTTT. Translation gives CASSFRTGGTGELFF.

This clone was seen once. This chain uses TRBV5-4 with TRBJ2-5; D perhaps matches TRBD2 (5 bases). The J call could be wrong; TRBJ2-7 is a better fit for the DNA end. The CDR3 is made up of 14 amino acids. Germline V gene lookup returns CDR1 SGHNT and CDR2 YYREEE (reference sequence). The CDR3 is CASSLVGVSHEQYF. DNA for the CDR3: TGTGCCAGCAGCTTGGTCGGGGTTTCCCACGAGCAGTACTTC.

The chain is built from TRBV5-4 and TRBJ2-2, with 12 bases lining up with TRBD2. Trimming at V came to 4 bases and at J to 4 bases, leaving 5 bases not matched to a gene. From germline, CDR1 is SGHNT and CDR2 YYREEE (reference sequence). The CDR3 runs 16 residues. CDR3 bases: TGTGCCAGCAGCCCACTAGCGGGGGGCGGCACCGGGGAGCTGTTTTTT. This sequence encodes CASSPLAGGGTGELFF.

V is TRBV5-1 and J is TRBJ1-5; D uncertain. The V gene lost 0 bases and the J gene lost 0 bases, with 7 bases spanning the gap. The CDR3 has 15 amino acids. CDR1 SGHRS and CDR2 YFSETQ come from the germline V gene. CDR3 residues: CASSLAGFSNQPQHF. The CDR3 DNA reads as TGCGCCAGCAGCTTGGCCGGGTTTAGCAATCAGCCCCAGCATTTT. The full variable domain, with the rest looked up from reference TRBV5-1 and TRBJ1-5, is KAGVTQTPRYLIKTRGQQVTLSCSPISGHRSVSWYQQTPGQGLQFLFEYFSETQRNKGNFPGRFSGRQFSNSRSEMNVSTLELGDSALYLCASSLAGFSNQPQHFGDGTRLSIL.

The chain links TRBV4-2 to TRBJ1-6; no firm D call. From germline, CDR1 is LGHNA and CDR2 YNFKEQ. V dropped 0 bases and J dropped 6 bases, with 15 bases sitting between them. The CDR3 loop spans 17 amino acids. As DNA, the CDR3 is TGTGCCAGCAGCCAAGACGGACCGGGGAGCCCTAATTCACCCCTCCACTTT. It is translated as CASSQDGPGSPNSPLHF.

This chain joins TRBV10-2 and TRBJ1-1, with 10 bases that match TRBD1. V lost 3 bases to trimming and J lost 4 bases; unmatched junction nucleotides: 5. Germline CDR1 WSHSY, CDR2 SAAADI. The CDR3 contains 15 residues. The CDR3 DNA sequence: TGCGCCAGCAGTGATACCGGGACAGGGGTCACTGAAGCTTTCTTT. Its translation: CASSDTGTGVTEAFF.

The chain is built from TRBV7-3 and TRBJ1-1; tentatively, D is TRBD1 (6 bases). V lost 1 base and J lost 7, with 16 bases in between. Germline CDR1 SGHTA, CDR2 FQGTGA. The CDR3 has 15 residues. This chain's CDR3 is CASSLSRGGGYEAFF. CDR3 nucleotides: TGTGCCAGCAGCTTAAGCAGGGGTGGGGGATATGAAGCTTTCTTT.

Remarks on this clone: The junction does not match germline at one end; this may be a read error. The chain carries TRBV10-3 and TRBJ2-1; 7 positions agree with TRBD2. The CDR3 has 15 residues. CDR1 is ENHRY, CDR2 SYGVKD, per germline. The DNA for the CDR3 is TGTGCCACCTCCCTTACTAGCGACTCCCACAATGAGCAGTTCTTC. Protein product: CATSLTSDSHNEQFF.

Of note for this clone: At one end the junction does not follow the germline gene, possibly because of a read error. The chain links TRBV2 to TRBJ1-6; 11 bases align to TRBD1. Per germline, CDR1 SNHLY and CDR2 FYNNEI. CDR3 length: 15 residues. This CDR3 is CTSKSGTGGNSPLHF. CDR3 nucleotides: TGTACCAGCAAATCCGGGACAGGGGGTAATTCACCCCTCCACTTT.

The chain couples TRBV7-2 to TRBJ2-5, with no clear D. The assigned J gene may be wrong: the sequence end matches TRBJ2-7 better. Germline CDR1 SGHTA, CDR2 FQGNSA. The CDR3 totals 14 residues. DNA for the CDR3: TGTGCCAGCAGCTTATCTAGGAAGACCTACGAGCAGTACTTC. Translated, it gives CASSLSRKTYEQYF.

This rearrangement joins TRBV29-1 to TRBJ2-5, with a weak D call TRBD1 (6 bases). Germline V gene sequence: CDR1 SQVTM, CDR2 ANQGSEA. Trimming pared 1 base from V and 5 bases from J, leaving 11 bases between. The CDR3 has 13 residues. The CDR3 nucleotides are TGCAGCGTTGAAGCCAGGGGCCACGAGACCCAGTACTTC. Amino acid sequence: CSVEARGHETQYF.

CDR3 amino acids: CASSIRRQISGNTIYF. The CDR3 bases are TGTGCCAGTAGTATACGGAGACAGATTTCTGGAAACACCATATATTTT. The chain couples TRBV19 to TRBJ1-3; TRBD1 is a possible D gene (5 bases). Germline-derived CDR1 and CDR2 are LNHDA and SQIVND (reference sequence). The CDR3 has 16 residues. V lost 2 bases and J lost 1, with 12 bases in between.

The chain recombines TRBV20-1 with TRBJ2-7; D not resolved. Trimming stripped 6 bases from V and 4 bases from J, with 10 bases between. Germline V lookup: CDR1 DFQATT, CDR2 SNEGSKA (reference sequence). This CDR3 contains 11 residues. This chain's CDR3 is CSAYDNYEQYF. For the CDR3, the DNA is TGCAGTGCCTATGACAATTACGAGCAGTACTTC.

The chain is built from TRBV5-1 and TRBJ1-3; TRBD1 matches 10 bases. This CDR3 is 14 amino acids long. The V gene end was trimmed by 4 bases and the J gene end by 7 bases; junction bases not matched to a gene: 5. Germline V gene sequence: CDR1 SGHRS, CDR2 YFSETQ. CDR3 DNA: TGCGCCAGCAGCAGAGAGGGACAGGGGAACACCATATATTTT. The encoded protein is CASSREGQGNTIYF.

The rearrangement uses TRBV28 and TRBJ1-2; 8 positions match TRBD1. V shed 7 bases, J shed 7 bases, and the junction held 8 bases outside the gene matches. This CDR3 has 13 amino acids. Germline assignment: CDR1 MDHEN and CDR2 SYDVKM. CDR3 coding DNA: TGTGCCAGCACCCCGGACAGGGTTGGTGGCTACACCTTC. Encoded protein: CASTPDRVGGYTF.

The genes are TRBV2 and TRBJ1-1, with D uncertain. This CDR3 has 14 residues. Trimming left V 7 bases short and J 1 base short, with 13 bases between. Germline-derived CDR1 and CDR2 are SNHLY and FYNNEI. The CDR3 region has the DNA TGTGCCAGCAACCCTTTCACAGAGAACACTGAAGCTTTCTTT. Translated, it gives CASNPFTENTEAFF.

This clone was found a few times. The chain carries TRBV6-5 and TRBJ2-7; TRBD2 matches 7 bases. V lost 7 bases, J lost 7 bases, and 7 bases stayed unmatched. Germline lookup yields CDR1 MNHEY and CDR2 SVGAGI. The CDR3 totals 12 residues. The CDR3, as DNA: TGTGCCAGCAAGCGGGGAGCAGAAGAGCAGTACTTC. Translating gives CASKRGAEEQYF.

This clone was seen only once. The CDR3 DNA sequence: TGTGCCAGCAGCCCTAGCGGCACAGATACGCAGTATTTT. It codes for CASSPSGTDTQYF. The chain couples TRBV2 to TRBJ2-3; the D gene is possibly TRBD2 (6 bases). Germline CDR1 and CDR2: SNHLY and FYNNEI. The V end was cut by 6 bases, the J end by 1 base, with 8 bases between. The CDR3 loop spans 13 amino acids. The full variable domain, completed using reference TRBV2 and TRBJ2-3, is EPEVTQTPSHQVTQMGQEVILRCVPISNHLYFYWYRQILGQKVEFLVSFYNNEISEKSEIFDDQFSVERPDGSNFTLKIRSTKLEDSAMYFCASSPSGTDTQYFGPGTRLTVL.

V and J are TRBV5-5 and TRBJ1-1, with D perhaps matching TRBD1 (5 bases). CDR1 and CDR2 from the germline V gene are SGHKS and YYEKEE (reference sequence). V was shortened by 0 bases and J by 11 bases, with 14 bases between the two germline ends. The CDR3 loop spans 13 amino acids. The CDR3 DNA reads TGTGCCAGCAGCTTGGTTGGGGCCCATACGGCTTTCTTT. Amino acid sequence: CASSLVGAHTAFF.

The rearrangement links TRBV7-8 to TRBJ1-4, with D perhaps matching TRBD1 (5 bases). The CDR3 is 18 amino acids. Trimming removed 0 bases at V and 0 bases at J, with 14 bases between. Germline V CDR1 and CDR2: SGHVS, FQNEAQ. CDR3 bases: TGTGCCAGCAGCTTAGCATTCAGCAGGGCTACAACTAATGAAAAACTGTTTTTT. Its translation is CASSLAFSRATTNEKLFF.

This chain uses TRBV5-4 with TRBJ1-2; no clear D. The ends were cut back, 0 bases at V and 7 bases at J, with 13 bases in the middle. The CDR3 is made up of 14 amino acids. The germline CDR1 and CDR2 sequences are SGHNT and YYREEE (reference sequence). For the CDR3, the DNA is TGTGCCAGCAGCTTGGCCGGGTCGGCTTCTGGCTACACCTTC. Amino acids: CASSLAGSASGYTF.

A word on this clone: Relative to the germline gene, one junction end is altered; a read error may explain this. The genes are TRBV2 and TRBJ2-6; maybe TRBD1 (5 bases). The germline CDR1 and CDR2 sequences are SNHLY and FYNNEI. The CDR3 extends over 13 amino acids. CDR3 residues: CAGRAVGANVLTF. The CDR3 region has the DNA TGTGCCGGCAGGGCAGTTGGGGCCAACGTCCTGACTTTC.

The rearrangement joins TRBV7-9 to TRBJ1-4; no reliable D call. Per the germline V gene, CDR1 is SEHNR and CDR2 is FQNEAQ (reference sequence). Trimming took 0 bases from V and 8 from J, leaving 7 bases between them. The CDR3 runs 13 residues. This CDR3 reads CASSLAEPEKLFF. As DNA, the CDR3 is TGTGCCAGCAGCTTAGCGGAGCCCGAAAAACTGTTTTTT.

J is TRBJ1-6 and V is TRBV9, with a weak D call TRBD1 (6 bases). V shed 0 bases and J shed 9 bases, with 13 bases lying between them. In germline, CDR1 is SGDLS, CDR2 YYNGEE. This CDR3 contains 15 residues. The DNA for the CDR3 is TGTGCCAGCAGCGTAGAGGCTACAGGGCTTTCACCCCTCCACTTT. It yields the protein CASSVEATGLSPLHF.

This clone showed up just once. V is TRBV2 and J is TRBJ1-2; D is unresolved. CDR1 and CDR2 from the germline V gene are SNHLY and FYNNEI. The CDR3 consists of 11 residues. Trimming cost V 4 bases and J 5 bases, with 5 bases left between them. The CDR3 loop is CASSAQYGYTF. CDR3 in DNA: TGTGCCAGCAGTGCCCAATATGGCTACACCTTC.

This clone has just one count. The chain links TRBV4-1 to TRBJ2-5; 8 positions agree with TRBD1. CDR3 size: 15 residues. The V segment lost 4 bases and the J segment 4 bases; nucleotides outside the gene matches: 8. Per the germline V gene, CDR1 is MGHRA and CDR2 is YSYEKL. In nucleotides, the CDR3 is TGCGCCAGCAGCCCCAACGGACAGGGAGGAGAGACCCAGTACTTC. It translates to CASSPNGQGGETQYF.

This clone was observed a single time. The chain combines TRBV21-1 with TRBJ1-1; TRBD1, as called in the table, went unchecked against the DNA. TRBV21-1 is designated a pseudogene. The CDR3 sequence is 14 residues long. CDR3 amino acids: CARGNTGGNTEAFF. Written as DNA, the CDR3 is TGTGCCAGGGGGAATACAGGGGGCAACACTGAAGCTTTCTTT.

The J gene is TRBJ1-2, the V gene TRBV15; TRBD1 matches 8 bases. CDR3 length: 12 amino acids. Losses at the gene ends were 4 bases for V and 10 bases for J; bases not matched to a gene: 5. From germline, CDR1 is LNHNV and CDR2 YYDKDF (reference sequence). CDR3 in DNA: TGTGCCACCAGCAAGGACAGGGCAATCTACACCTTC. Translation: CATSKDRAIYTF.

The table lists this clone with a few counts. The chain carries TRBV4-1 and TRBJ1-4; the D gene is possibly TRBD1 (5 bases). The CDR3 contains 16 residues. Trimming stripped 1 base from V and 8 bases from J, with 17 bases between. Germline V gives CDR1 MGHRA, CDR2 YSYEKL. The CDR3 loop is CASSQGPDTQREKLFF. The CDR3 DNA follows: TGCGCCAGCAGCCAAGGCCCGGACACCCAGAGGGAAAAACTGTTTTTT.

The chain links TRBV7-9 to TRBJ1-1; tentatively, D is TRBD1 (6 bases). The V and J ends lost 1 base and 4 bases respectively, with 19 bases between them. CDR1 is SEHNR and CDR2 is FQNEAQ in the germline V gene (reference sequence). The CDR3 has 17 residues. CDR3 residues: CASSLVATRGQGTEAFF. CDR3 coding DNA: TGTGCCAGCAGCTTAGTCGCAACCAGGGGTCAGGGCACTGAAGCTTTCTTT.

The rearrangement links TRBV7-3 to TRBJ2-1; no clear D gene. V lost 2 bases and J lost 7, with 15 bases in between. The CDR3 is made up of 15 amino acids. CDR1 is SGHTA and CDR2 is FQGTGA in the germline V gene. The CDR3 sequence: CASSLADVGVNEQFF. The CDR3 coding sequence is TGTGCCAGCAGCTTAGCTGACGTCGGAGTGAATGAGCAGTTCTTC.